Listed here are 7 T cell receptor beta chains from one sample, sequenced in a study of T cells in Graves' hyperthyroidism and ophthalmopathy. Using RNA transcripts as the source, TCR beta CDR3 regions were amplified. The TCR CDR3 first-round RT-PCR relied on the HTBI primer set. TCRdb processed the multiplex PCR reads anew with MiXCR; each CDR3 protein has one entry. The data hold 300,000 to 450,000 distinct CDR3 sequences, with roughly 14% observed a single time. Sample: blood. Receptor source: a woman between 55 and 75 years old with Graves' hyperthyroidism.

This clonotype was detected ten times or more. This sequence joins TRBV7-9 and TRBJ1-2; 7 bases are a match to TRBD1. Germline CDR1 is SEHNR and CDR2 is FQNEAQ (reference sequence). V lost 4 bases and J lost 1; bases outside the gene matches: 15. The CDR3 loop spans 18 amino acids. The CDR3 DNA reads TGTGCCAGCAGCTCCTCGACAGGGATGAGCGGGGGTAACTATGGCTACACCTTC. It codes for CASSSSTGMSGGNYGYTF. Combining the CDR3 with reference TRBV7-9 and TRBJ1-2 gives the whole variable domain DTGVSQNPRHKITKRGQNVTFRCDPISEHNRLYWYRQTLGQGPEFLTYFQNEAQLEKSRLLSDRFSAERPKGSFSTLEIQRTEQGDSAMYLCASSSSTGMSGGNYGYTFGSGTRLTVV.

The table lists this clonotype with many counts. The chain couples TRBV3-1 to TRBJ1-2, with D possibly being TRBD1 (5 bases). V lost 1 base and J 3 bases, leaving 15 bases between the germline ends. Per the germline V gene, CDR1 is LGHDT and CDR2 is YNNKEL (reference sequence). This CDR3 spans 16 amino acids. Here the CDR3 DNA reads TGTGCCAGCAGCCAAGGATCCAGGGCTAACTACTATGGCTACACCTTC. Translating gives CASSQGSRANYYGYTF.

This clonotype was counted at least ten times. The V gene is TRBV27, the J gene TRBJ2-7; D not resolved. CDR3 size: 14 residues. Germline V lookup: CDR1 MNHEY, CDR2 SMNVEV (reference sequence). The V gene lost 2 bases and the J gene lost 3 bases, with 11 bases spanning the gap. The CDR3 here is CASSLRFGYYEQYF. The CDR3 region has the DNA TGTGCCAGCAGTTTACGGTTCGGGTACTACGAGCAGTACTTC.

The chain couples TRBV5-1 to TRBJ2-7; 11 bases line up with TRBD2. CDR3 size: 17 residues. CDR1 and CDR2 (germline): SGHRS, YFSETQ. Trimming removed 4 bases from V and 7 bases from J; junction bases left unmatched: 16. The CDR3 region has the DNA TGCGCCAGCAGCCAAGTACTAGCGGGAGTGGGGTACAATGAGCAGTACTTC. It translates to CASSQVLAGVGYNEQYF.

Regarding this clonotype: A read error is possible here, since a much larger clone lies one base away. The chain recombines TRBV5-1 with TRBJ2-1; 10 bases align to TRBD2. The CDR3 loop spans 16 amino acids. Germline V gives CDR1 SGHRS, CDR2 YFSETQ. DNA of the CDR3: TGCACCAGCAGCTCCCGTCTAGCGGGAGCGTACAATGAGCAGTTCTTC. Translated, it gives CTSSSRLAGAYNEQFF.

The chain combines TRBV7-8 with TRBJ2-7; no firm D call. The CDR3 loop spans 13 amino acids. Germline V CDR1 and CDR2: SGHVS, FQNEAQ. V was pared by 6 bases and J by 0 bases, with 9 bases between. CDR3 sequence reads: CASRQVASYEQYF. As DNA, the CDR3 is TGTGCCAGCAGGCAGGTGGCCTCCTACGAGCAGTACTTC.

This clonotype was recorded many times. This CDR3 reads CASSRSSDTQYF. DNA of the CDR3: TGTGCCAGCAGCCGAAGCTCAGATACGCAGTATTTT. The rearrangement joins TRBV7-2 to TRBJ2-3, with D uncertain. This CDR3 has 12 residues. V lost 5 bases and J lost 4, with 7 bases in between. Germline lookup yields CDR1 SGHTA and CDR2 FQGNSA.